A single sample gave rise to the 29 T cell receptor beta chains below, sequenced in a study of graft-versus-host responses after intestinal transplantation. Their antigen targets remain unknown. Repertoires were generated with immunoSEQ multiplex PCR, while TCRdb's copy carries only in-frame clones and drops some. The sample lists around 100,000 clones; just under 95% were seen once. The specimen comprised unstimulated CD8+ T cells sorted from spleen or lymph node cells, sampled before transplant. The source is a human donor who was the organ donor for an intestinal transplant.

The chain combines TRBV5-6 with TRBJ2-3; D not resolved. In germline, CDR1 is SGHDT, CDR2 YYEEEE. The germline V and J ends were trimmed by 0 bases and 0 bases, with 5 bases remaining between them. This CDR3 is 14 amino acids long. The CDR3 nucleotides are TGTGCCAGCAGCTTGGGAGCCAGCACAGATACGCAGTATTTT. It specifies CASSLGASTDTQYF.

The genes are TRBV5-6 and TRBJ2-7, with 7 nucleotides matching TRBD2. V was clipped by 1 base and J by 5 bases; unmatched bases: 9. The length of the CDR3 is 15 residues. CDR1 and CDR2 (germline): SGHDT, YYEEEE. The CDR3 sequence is CASSLSGLEVNEQYF. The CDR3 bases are TGTGCCAGCAGCTTGTCCGGACTAGAGGTCAACGAGCAGTACTTC.

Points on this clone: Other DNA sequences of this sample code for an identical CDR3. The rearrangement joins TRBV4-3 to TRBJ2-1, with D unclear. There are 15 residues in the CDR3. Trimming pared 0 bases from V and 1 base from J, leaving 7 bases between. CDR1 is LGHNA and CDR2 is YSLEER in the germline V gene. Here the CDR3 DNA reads TGCGCCAGCAGCCAAGATCGGAGTTCCTACAATGAGCAGTTCTTC. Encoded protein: CASSQDRSSYNEQFF.

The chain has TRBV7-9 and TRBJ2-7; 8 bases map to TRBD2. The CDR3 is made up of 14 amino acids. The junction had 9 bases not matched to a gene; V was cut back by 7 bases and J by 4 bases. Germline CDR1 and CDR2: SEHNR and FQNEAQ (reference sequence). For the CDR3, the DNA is TGTGCCAGCACTCACGCGGGGGGCGGATACGAGCAGTACTTC. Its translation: CASTHAGGGYEQYF.

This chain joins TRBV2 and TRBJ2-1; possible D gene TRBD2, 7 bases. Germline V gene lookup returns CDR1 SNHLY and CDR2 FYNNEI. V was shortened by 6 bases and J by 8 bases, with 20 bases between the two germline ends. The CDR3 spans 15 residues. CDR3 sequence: CASRGAGEEVDEQFF. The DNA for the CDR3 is TGTGCCAGCAGGGGGGCGGGGGAAGAGGTCGATGAGCAGTTCTTC.

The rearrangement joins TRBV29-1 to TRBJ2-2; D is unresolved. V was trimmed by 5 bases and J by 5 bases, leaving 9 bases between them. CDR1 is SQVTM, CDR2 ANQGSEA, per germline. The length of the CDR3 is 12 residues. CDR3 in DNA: TGCAGCGTTAGGTACAGTACCGGGGAGCTGTTTTTT. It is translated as CSVRYSTGELFF.

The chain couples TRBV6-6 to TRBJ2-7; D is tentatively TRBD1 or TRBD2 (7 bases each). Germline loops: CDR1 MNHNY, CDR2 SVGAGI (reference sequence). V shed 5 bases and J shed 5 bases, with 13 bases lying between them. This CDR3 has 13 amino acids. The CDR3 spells CASSPGGGHEQYF. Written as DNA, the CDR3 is TGTGCCAGCAGTCCAGGGGGGGGCCACGAGCAGTACTTC.

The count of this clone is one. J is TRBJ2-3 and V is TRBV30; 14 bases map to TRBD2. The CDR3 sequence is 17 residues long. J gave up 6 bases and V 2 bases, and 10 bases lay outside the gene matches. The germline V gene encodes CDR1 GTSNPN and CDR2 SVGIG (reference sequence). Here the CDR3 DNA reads TGTGCCTGGAGTCTGGGGACTAGCGGGAGAAACTCCGATACGCAGTATTTT. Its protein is CAWSLGTSGRNSDTQYF.

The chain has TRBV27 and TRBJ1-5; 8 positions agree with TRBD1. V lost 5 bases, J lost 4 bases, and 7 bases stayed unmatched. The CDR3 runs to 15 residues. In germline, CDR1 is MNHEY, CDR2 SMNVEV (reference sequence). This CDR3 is CASSATGGVNQPQHF. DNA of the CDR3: TGTGCCAGCAGTGCCACAGGGGGAGTAAATCAGCCCCAGCATTTT.

The CDR3 region is CASGGQLSYEQYF. DNA of the CDR3: TGTGCCAGCGGGGGACAGCTATCCTACGAGCAGTACTTC. J is TRBJ2-7 and V is TRBV2; 7 nucleotides agree with TRBD1. The ends lost 8 bases at V and 1 base at J; junction bases unmatched: 5. Germline CDR1 SNHLY, CDR2 FYNNEI. This CDR3 region has 13 residues.

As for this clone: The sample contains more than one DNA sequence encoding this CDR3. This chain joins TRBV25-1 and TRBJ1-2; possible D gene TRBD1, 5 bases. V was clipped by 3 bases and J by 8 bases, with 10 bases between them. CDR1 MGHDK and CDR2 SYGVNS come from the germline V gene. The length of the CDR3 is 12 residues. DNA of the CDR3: TGTGCCAGCAGTGACTCAGGGCACGGCTACACCTTC. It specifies CASSDSGHGYTF.

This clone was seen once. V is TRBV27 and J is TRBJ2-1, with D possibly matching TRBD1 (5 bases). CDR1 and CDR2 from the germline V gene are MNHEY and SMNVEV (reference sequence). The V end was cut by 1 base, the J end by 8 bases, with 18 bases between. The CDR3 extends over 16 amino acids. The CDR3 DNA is TGTGCCAGCAGTTTATTTACGACCGAAGGGGTCGATGAGCAGTTCTTC. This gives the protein CASSLFTTEGVDEQFF.

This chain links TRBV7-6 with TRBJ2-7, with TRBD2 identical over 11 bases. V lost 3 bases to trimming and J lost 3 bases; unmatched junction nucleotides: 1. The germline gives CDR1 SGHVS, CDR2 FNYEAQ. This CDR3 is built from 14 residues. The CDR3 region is CASSFGTSGYEQYF. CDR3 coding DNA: TGTGCCAGCAGCTTCGGGACTAGCGGCTACGAGCAGTACTTC. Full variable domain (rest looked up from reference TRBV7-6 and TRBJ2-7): GAGVSQSPRYKVTKRGQDVALRCDPISGHVSLYWYRQALGQGPEFLTYFNYEAQQDKSGLPNDRFSAERPEGSISTLTIQRTEQRDSAMYRCASSFGTSGYEQYFGPGTRLTVT.

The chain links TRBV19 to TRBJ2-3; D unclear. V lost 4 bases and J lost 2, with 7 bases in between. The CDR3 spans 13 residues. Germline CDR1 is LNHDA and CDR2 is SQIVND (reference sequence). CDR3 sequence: CASSTKSTDTQYF. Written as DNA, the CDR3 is TGTGCCAGTAGTACCAAATCCACAGATACGCAGTATTTT.

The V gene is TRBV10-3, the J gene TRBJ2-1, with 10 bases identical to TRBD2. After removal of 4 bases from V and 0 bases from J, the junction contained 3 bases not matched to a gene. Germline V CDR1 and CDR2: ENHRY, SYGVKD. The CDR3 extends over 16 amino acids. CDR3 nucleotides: TGTGCCATCAGTGGGTCTAGCGGGAGCTCCTACAATGAGCAGTTCTTC. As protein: CAISGSSGSSYNEQFF.

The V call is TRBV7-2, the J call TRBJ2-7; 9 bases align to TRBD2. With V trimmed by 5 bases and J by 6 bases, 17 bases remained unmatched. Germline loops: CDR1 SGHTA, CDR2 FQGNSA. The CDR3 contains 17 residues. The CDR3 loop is CASSPHAGGSSLGEQYF. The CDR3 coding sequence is TGTGCCAGCAGCCCCCACGCGGGAGGGAGTTCTTTGGGCGAGCAGTACTTC. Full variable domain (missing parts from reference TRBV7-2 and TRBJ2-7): GAGVSQSPSNKVTEKGKDVELRCDPISGHTALYWYRQSLGQGLEFLIYFQGNSAPDKSGLPSDRFSAERTGGSVSTLTIQRTQQEDSAVYLCASSPHAGGSSLGEQYFGPGTRLTVT.

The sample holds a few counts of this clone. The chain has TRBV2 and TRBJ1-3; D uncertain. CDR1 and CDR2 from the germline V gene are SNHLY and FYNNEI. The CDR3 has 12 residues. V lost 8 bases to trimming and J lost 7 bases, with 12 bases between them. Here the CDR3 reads CASGDTMNTIYF. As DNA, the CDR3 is TGTGCCAGCGGCGATACAATGAACACCATATATTTT. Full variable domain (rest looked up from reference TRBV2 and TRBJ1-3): EPEVTQTPSHQVTQMGQEVILRCVPISNHLYFYWYRQILGQKVEFLVSFYNNEISEKSEIFDDQFSVERPDGSNFTLKIRSTKLEDSAMYFCASGDTMNTIYFGEGSWLTVV.

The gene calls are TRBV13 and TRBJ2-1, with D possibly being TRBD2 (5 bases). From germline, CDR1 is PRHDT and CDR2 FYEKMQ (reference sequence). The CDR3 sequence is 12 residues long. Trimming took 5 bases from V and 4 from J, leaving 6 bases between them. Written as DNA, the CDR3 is TGTGCCAGCAGCAGAGGGTACAATGAGCAGTTCTTC. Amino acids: CASSRGYNEQFF.

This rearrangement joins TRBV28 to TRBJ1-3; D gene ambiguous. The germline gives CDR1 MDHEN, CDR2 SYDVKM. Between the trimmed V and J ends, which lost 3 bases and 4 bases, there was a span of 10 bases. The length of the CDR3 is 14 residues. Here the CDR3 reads CASSFRQKGNTIYF. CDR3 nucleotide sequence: TGTGCCAGCAGTTTTCGTCAAAAGGGAAACACCATATATTTT. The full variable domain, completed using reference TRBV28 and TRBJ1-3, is DVKVTQSSRYLVKRTGEKVFLECVQDMDHENMFWYRQDPGLGLRLIYFSYDVKMKEKGDIPEGYSVSREKKERFSLILESASTNQTSMYLCASSFRQKGNTIYFGEGSWLTVV.

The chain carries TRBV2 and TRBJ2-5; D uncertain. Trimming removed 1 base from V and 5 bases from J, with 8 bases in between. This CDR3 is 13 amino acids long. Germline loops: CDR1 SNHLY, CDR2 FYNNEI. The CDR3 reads CASSEEGRETQYF. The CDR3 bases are TGTGCCAGCAGTGAAGAGGGCAGGGAGACCCAGTACTTC.

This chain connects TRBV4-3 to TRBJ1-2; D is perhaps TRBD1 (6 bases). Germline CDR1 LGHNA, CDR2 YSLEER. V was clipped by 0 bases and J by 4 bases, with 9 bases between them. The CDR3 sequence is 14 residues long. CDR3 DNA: TGCGCCAGCAGCCAAGACAGGGGCGGCTATGGCTACACCTTC. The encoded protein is CASSQDRGGYGYTF.

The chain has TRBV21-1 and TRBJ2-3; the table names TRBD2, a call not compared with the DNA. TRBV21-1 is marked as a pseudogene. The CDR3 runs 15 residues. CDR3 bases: TGTGCCAGCAGCAAAGGACTAGCGGGAGGAGATACGCAGTATTTT. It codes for CASSKGLAGGDTQYF.

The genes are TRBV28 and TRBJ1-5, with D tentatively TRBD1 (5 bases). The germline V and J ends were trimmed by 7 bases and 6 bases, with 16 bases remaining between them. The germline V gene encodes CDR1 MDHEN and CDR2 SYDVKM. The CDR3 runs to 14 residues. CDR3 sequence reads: CASTPTPGGQPQHF. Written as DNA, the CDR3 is TGTGCCAGCACTCCTACCCCGGGGGGTCAGCCCCAGCATTTT.

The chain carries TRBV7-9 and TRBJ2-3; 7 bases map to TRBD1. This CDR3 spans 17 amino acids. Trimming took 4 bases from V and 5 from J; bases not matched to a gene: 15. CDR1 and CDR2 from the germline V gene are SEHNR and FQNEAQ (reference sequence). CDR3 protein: CASSSGPTGTLGDTQYF. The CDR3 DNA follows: TGTGCCAGCAGCTCCGGTCCGACAGGGACCCTCGGAGATACGCAGTATTTT.

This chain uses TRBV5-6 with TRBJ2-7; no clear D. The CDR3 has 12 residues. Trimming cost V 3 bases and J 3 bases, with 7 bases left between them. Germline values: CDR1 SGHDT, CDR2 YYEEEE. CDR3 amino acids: CASSSQIYEQYF. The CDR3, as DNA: TGTGCCAGCAGCTCACAGATCTACGAGCAGTACTTC.

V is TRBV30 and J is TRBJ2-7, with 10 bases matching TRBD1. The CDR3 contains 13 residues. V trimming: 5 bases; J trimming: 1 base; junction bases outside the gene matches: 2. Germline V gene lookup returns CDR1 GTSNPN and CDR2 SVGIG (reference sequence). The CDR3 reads CAWGQGDSYEQYF. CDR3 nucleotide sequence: TGTGCCTGGGGACAGGGGGATTCCTACGAGCAGTACTTC.

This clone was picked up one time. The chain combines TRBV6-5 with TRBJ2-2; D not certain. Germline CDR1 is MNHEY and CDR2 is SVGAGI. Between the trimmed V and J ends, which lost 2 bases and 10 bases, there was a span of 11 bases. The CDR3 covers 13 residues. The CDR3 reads CASSYGAGTELFF. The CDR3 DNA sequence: TGTGCCAGCAGTTACGGTGCCGGAACGGAGCTGTTTTTT.

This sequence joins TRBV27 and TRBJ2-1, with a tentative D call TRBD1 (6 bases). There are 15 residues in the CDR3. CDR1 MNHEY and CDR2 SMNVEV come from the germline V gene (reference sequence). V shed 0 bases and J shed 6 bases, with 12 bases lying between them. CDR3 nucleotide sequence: TGTGCCAGCAGTTTATCGGCCTGGACAGTCAATGAGCAGTTCTTC. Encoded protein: CASSLSAWTVNEQFF.

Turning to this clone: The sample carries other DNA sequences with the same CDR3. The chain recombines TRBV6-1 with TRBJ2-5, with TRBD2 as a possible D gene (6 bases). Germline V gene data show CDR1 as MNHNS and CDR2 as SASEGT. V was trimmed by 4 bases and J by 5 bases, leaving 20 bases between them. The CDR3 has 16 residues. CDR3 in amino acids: CASSGGQDLAGETQYF. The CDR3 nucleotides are TGTGCCAGCAGTGGAGGGCAGGACCTCGCGGGGGAGACCCAGTACTTC.